These 19 T cell receptor beta chains originate from one sample sequenced in a study of control samples from healthy donors and cancer patients. Profiled with immunoSEQ multiplex PCR; TCRdb holds only in-frame clones, not every one. The sample has 390,000 or so clones, 75% to 95% seen once. The sequencing sample was made of PBMCs. Receptor source: a man aged 40-50 years with head and neck cancer.

The CDR3 bases are TGTGCCAGCAGCCCAAGTCCGGGACAGGGTATCGGGGAGCTGTTTTTT. Protein product: CASSPSPGQGIGELFF. The V gene is TRBV7-3, the J gene TRBJ2-2; 9 bases align to TRBD1. After removal of 5 bases from V and 7 bases from J, the junction contained 11 bases not matched to a gene. CDR1 and CDR2 (germline): SGHTA, FQGTGA. This CDR3 has 16 residues.

This clone was found once. V gene TRBV19 combines with J gene TRBJ2-7; 12 bases fit TRBD2. Germline V gene lookup returns CDR1 LNHDA and CDR2 SQIVND (reference sequence). V lost 4 bases to trimming and J lost 5 bases; unmatched junction nucleotides: 6. The CDR3 runs 15 residues. The chain's CDR3 is CASSTTSGRVHEQYF. The CDR3 bases are TGTGCCAGTAGTACGACTAGCGGGAGAGTCCACGAGCAGTACTTC.

The CDR3 nucleotides are TGTGCCACCAGTGCCAGAAATTCTCAAGGGACGTGGGAAAAACTGTTTTTT. This translates into CATSARNSQGTWEKLFF. V gene TRBV24-1 combines with J gene TRBJ1-4, with a weak D call TRBD1 (5 bases). In germline, CDR1 is KGHDR, CDR2 SFDVKD. Deletions cut 5 bases from V and 8 bases from J, with 23 bases between. The CDR3 has 17 residues.

The chain joins TRBV7-9 to TRBJ1-2; D unclear. Germline lookup yields CDR1 SEHNR and CDR2 FQNEAQ (reference sequence). The V and J ends lost 1 base and 4 bases respectively, with 10 bases between them. The CDR3 consists of 14 residues. CDR3 loop: CASSLDSLPYGYTF. CDR3 in DNA: TGTGCCAGCAGCTTAGACAGCCTTCCCTATGGCTACACCTTC. The full variable domain, with the rest looked up from reference TRBV7-9 and TRBJ1-2, is DTGVSQNPRHKITKRGQNVTFRCDPISEHNRLYWYRQTLGQGPEFLTYFQNEAQLEKSRLLSDRFSAERPKGSFSTLEIQRTEQGDSAMYLCASSLDSLPYGYTFGSGTRLTVV.

This chain connects TRBV30 to TRBJ1-1; 7 nucleotides line up with TRBD1. J lost 4 bases, V lost 5 bases, and 7 bases had no gene match. CDR1 and CDR2 (germline): GTSNPN, SVGIG (reference sequence). The CDR3 length is 13 residues. The CDR3 spells CAWDGAGGTEAFF. In DNA, the CDR3 is TGTGCCTGGGATGGGGCAGGGGGCACTGAAGCTTTCTTT.

To note about this clone: Other DNA sequences from this sample encode an identical CDR3 as well. The V gene is TRBV11-2, the J gene TRBJ2-5; no reliable D call. V lost 1 base and J 1 base, leaving 4 bases between the germline ends. CDR3 length: 13 amino acids. Germline lookup yields CDR1 SGHAT and CDR2 FQNNGV. The CDR3 DNA reads as TGTGCCAGCAGCTTAGTCGGCCAAGAGACCCAGTACTTC. This gives the protein CASSLVGQETQYF.

This sequence joins TRBV30 and TRBJ1-3; no clear D gene. The CDR3 sequence is 18 residues long. Germline CDR1 is GTSNPN and CDR2 is SVGIG (reference sequence). Trimming removed 3 bases at V and 2 bases at J, with 23 bases between. CDR3 amino acids: CAWRLPGLPTHAGNTIYF. The CDR3 bases are TGTGCCTGGAGACTCCCGGGCCTTCCTACGCATGCTGGAAACACCATATATTTT.

The chain carries TRBV3-1 (or the pseudogene TRBV3-2) and TRBJ1-4; D possibly corresponds to TRBD1 (6 bases). The CDR3 has 16 amino acids. Per germline, CDR1 LGHDT and CDR2 YNNKEL (reference sequence). V was cut by 4 bases and J by 0 bases, with 12 bases left in between. Here the CDR3 DNA reads TGTGCCAGCAGCCTAAGGACAGTCTCAACTAATGAAAAACTGTTTTTT. This sequence encodes CASSLRTVSTNEKLFF.

In this sample, this clone turned up once. V and J are TRBV7-6 and TRBJ1-5; D gene ambiguous. V shed 5 bases and J shed 2 bases, with 13 bases lying between them. Germline CDR1 SGHVS, CDR2 FNYEAQ. This CDR3 has 15 amino acids. The CDR3 nucleotides read TGTGCCAGCAGCGCCGCCGGGGTGGGCAATCAGCCCCAGCATTTT. Protein: CASSAAGVGNQPQHF.

The CDR3 DNA follows: TGTGCCAGTACCCCGGGACAGGGGGACCTTAGGGGTGAAAAACTGTTTTTT. The encoded protein is CASTPGQGDLRGEKLFF. The chain links TRBV19 to TRBJ1-4, with 11 bases aligning to TRBD1. This CDR3 has 17 residues. The J segment lost 7 bases and the V segment lost 7 bases, leaving 14 bases of the junction unmatched. Germline V gene lookup returns CDR1 LNHDA and CDR2 SQIVND (reference sequence).

This clone showed up just once. The rearrangement links TRBV4-2 to TRBJ2-7, with a weak D call TRBD2 (6 bases). V lost 2 bases and J 2 bases, leaving 13 bases between the germline ends. The germline gives CDR1 LGHNA, CDR2 YNFKEQ. The CDR3 consists of 15 residues. CDR3 loop: CASSQMREVPYEQYF. The CDR3 nucleotides are TGTGCCAGCAGCCAAATGAGGGAGGTGCCCTACGAGCAGTACTTC.

J is TRBJ2-5 and V is TRBV5-1; D call uncertain. This CDR3 has 14 amino acids. Germline loops: CDR1 SGHRS, CDR2 YFSETQ. V was shortened by 4 bases and J by 2 bases, with 12 bases between the two germline ends. Here the CDR3 reads CASSAETSQETQYF. CDR3 DNA sequence: TGCGCCAGCAGCGCTGAGACATCTCAAGAGACCCAGTACTTC.

The chain joins TRBV27 to TRBJ1-3, with TRBD1 matching 9 bases. The V gene's germline CDR1 is MNHEY and CDR2 SMNVEV (reference sequence). The CDR3 is made up of 15 amino acids. Trimming took 8 bases from V and 7 from J; bases not matched to a gene: 12. The CDR3 sequence: CASSPGTGLWNTIYF. The CDR3 DNA follows: TGTGCCAGCTCTCCAGGGACAGGGTTGTGGAACACCATATATTTT.

This clone appeared a few times. This sequence joins TRBV7-2 and TRBJ2-2, with a possible D match to TRBD2 (7 bases). This CDR3 is 18 amino acids long. The V gene's germline CDR1 is SGHTA and CDR2 FQGNSA. Trimming pared 1 base from V and 0 bases from J, leaving 15 bases between. In DNA form, the CDR3 reads TGTGCCAGCAGCTTAGTCCCCCTAGGGGGGGCGAACACCGGGGAGCTGTTTTTT. Translated, it gives CASSLVPLGGANTGELFF.

J is TRBJ1-1 and V is TRBV7-2, with no clear D. CDR3 length equals 12 residues. The V end lost 4 bases, the J end lost 8 bases, and 11 bases lay between the germline ends. Per the germline V gene, CDR1 is SGHTA and CDR2 is FQGNSA. The CDR3 nucleotides read TGTGCCAGCAGCTCGGACGGCGAAGAAGCTTTCTTT. This translates into CASSSDGEEAFF.

This clone was recorded once. This chain connects TRBV3-1 (or the pseudogene TRBV3-2) to TRBJ2-1; 9 bases line up with TRBD1. The trim removed 4 bases at V and 7 bases at J, leaving 8 bases unmatched. Germline-derived CDR1 and CDR2 are LGHDT and YNNKEL (reference sequence). The length of the CDR3 is 15 residues. The CDR3 protein is CASSLRDREENEQFF. As DNA, the CDR3 is TGTGCCAGCAGCCTCCGGGACAGGGAAGAGAATGAGCAGTTCTTC.

CDR3 DNA sequence: TGTGCCAGCAGCCCTTCCACGTTCAATTCACCCCTCCACTTT. Its translation is CASSPSTFNSPLHF. This rearrangement joins TRBV9 to TRBJ1-6; D not resolved. The CDR3 loop spans 14 amino acids. V was trimmed by 4 bases and J by 7 bases, leaving 12 bases between them. Germline CDR1 and CDR2: SGDLS and YYNGEE.

The V call is TRBV28, the J call TRBJ1-2, with D perhaps TRBD1 (6 bases). Germline CDR1 reads MDHEN; CDR2 reads SYDVKM. V lost 5 bases, J lost 6 bases, and 22 bases lay in between. The CDR3 sequence is 16 residues long. CDR3 sequence reads: CASSTGGSGALNGYTF. The CDR3 DNA is TGTGCCAGCAGTACGGGGGGCTCGGGGGCCCTAAATGGCTACACCTTC.

This chain joins TRBV7-2 and TRBJ2-4, with D unresolved. CDR1 and CDR2 (germline): SGHTA, FQGNSA. The CDR3 is made up of 13 amino acids. Trimming took 3 bases from V and 7 from J, leaving 10 bases between them. Written as DNA, the CDR3 is TGTGCCAGCAGCTTCGGCCCTATGAACATTCAGTACTTC. It is translated as CASSFGPMNIQYF. Full variable domain (rest looked up from reference TRBV7-2 and TRBJ2-4): GAGVSQSPSNKVTEKGKDVELRCDPISGHTALYWYRQSLGQGLEFLIYFQGNSAPDKSGLPSDRFSAERTGGSVSTLTIQRTQQEDSAVYLCASSFGPMNIQYFGAGTRLSVL.